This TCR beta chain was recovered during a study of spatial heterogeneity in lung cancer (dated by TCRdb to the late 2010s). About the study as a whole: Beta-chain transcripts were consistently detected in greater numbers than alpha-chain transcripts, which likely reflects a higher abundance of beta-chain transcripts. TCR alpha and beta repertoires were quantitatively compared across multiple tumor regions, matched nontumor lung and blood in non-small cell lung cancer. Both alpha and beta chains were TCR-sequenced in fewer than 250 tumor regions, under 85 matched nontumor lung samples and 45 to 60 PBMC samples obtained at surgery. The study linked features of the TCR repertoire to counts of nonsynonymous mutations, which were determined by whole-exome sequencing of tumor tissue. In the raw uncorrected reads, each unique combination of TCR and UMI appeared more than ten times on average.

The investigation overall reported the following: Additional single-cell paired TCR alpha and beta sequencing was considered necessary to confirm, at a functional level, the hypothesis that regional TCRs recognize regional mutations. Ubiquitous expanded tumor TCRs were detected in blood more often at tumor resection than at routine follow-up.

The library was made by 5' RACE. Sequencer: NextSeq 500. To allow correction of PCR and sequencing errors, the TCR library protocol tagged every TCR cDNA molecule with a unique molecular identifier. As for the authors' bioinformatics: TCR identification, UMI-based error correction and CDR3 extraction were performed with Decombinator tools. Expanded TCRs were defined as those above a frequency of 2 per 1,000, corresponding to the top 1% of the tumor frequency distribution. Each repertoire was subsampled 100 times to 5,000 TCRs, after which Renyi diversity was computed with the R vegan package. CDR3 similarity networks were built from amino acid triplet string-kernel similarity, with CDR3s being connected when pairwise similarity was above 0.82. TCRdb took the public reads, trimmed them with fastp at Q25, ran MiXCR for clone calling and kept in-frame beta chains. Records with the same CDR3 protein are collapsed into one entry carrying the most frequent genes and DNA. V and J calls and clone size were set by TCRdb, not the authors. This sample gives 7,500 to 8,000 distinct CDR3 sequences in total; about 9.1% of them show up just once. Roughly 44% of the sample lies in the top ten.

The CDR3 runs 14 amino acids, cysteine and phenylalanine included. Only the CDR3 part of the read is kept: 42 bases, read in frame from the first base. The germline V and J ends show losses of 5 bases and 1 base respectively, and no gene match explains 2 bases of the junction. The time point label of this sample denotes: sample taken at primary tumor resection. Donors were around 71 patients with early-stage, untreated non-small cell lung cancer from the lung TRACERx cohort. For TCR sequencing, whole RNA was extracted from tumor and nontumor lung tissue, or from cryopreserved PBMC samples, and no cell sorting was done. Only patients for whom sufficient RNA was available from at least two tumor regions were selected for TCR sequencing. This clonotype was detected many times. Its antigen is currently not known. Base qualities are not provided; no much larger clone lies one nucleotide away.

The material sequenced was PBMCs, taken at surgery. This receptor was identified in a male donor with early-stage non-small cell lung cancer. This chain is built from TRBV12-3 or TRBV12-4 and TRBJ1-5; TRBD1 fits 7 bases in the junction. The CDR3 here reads CASSLQGSNQPQHF. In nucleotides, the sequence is TGTGCCAGCAGTCTACAGGGGAGCAATCAGCCCCAGCATTTT.